Presented here are 16 T cell receptor beta chains from one specimen sequenced in a study of Ad26.COV2.S vaccination and SARS-CoV-2 variants. Measured with immunoSEQ multiplex PCR; TCRdb has only the in-frame clones, and not every one. The sample has fewer than 100,000 clones; 82% are singletons. The specimen was peripheral blood, collected after recovery from COVID-19. These receptor sequences come from a human donor who had recovered from COVID-19.

The chain is built from TRBV6-5 and TRBJ1-1; TRBD1 matches 7 bases. The CDR3 is 14 amino acids. Trimming cost V 0 bases and J 8 bases; bases outside gene matches: 6. Germline CDR1 is MNHEY and CDR2 is SVGAGI. DNA of the CDR3: TGTGCCAGCAGTTACTCACCGGGACAGCCCGAAGCTTTCTTT. Its protein is CASSYSPGQPEAFF.

The chain is built from TRBV28 and TRBJ2-7; no definite D call. Germline V gene sequence: CDR1 MDHEN, CDR2 SYDVKM. The CDR3 is made up of 15 amino acids. The V and J ends lost 5 bases and 1 base respectively, with 15 bases between them. Here the CDR3 DNA reads TGTGCCAGCAGTCGGACGCAGTGGAATTCCTACGAGCAGTACTTC. Protein sequence: CASSRTQWNSYEQYF.

The rearrangement joins TRBV7-2 to TRBJ2-5, with 10 bases identical to TRBD2. The CDR3 has 15 residues. V trimming: 2 bases; J trimming: 7 bases; junction bases outside the gene matches: 7. Germline loops: CDR1 SGHTA, CDR2 FQGNSA. CDR3 nucleotide sequence: TGTGCCAGCAGCTTACAAGGCAGCGGGAGGGGGACCCAGTACTTC. This translates into CASSLQGSGRGTQYF.

This clone was observed once. This chain uses TRBV4-1 with TRBJ2-7, with TRBD1 matching 8 bases. CDR3 size: 16 residues. The ends lost 0 bases at V and 3 bases at J; junction bases unmatched: 7. Germline CDR1 is MGHRA and CDR2 is YSYEKL. The CDR3 bases are TGCGCCAGCAGCCAAGACTGGGACAGGAGAATCTACGAGCAGTACTTC. Translation: CASSQDWDRRIYEQYF.

J is TRBJ2-1 and V is TRBV9, with D perhaps matching TRBD2 (6 bases). Germline CDR1 and CDR2: SGDLS and YYNGEE. Trimming removed 1 base at V and 5 bases at J, with 13 bases between. The CDR3 is 15 residues long. In DNA form, the CDR3 reads TGTGCCAGCAGCGTATTGCCTAGCGCTCACAATGAGCAGTTCTTC. Its translation: CASSVLPSAHNEQFF.

The CDR3 DNA reads as TGTGCCAGCACCGAAGCGGGCGGCTTCACAGATACGCAGTATTTT. It yields the protein CASTEAGGFTDTQYF. The rearrangement links TRBV7-2 to TRBJ2-3; D may be TRBD2 (6 bases). Germline loops: CDR1 SGHTA, CDR2 FQGNSA. This CDR3 is built from 15 residues. Trimming removed 7 bases at V and 2 bases at J, with 16 bases between.

In nucleotides, the CDR3 is TGTGCCAGCAGCCCGGAGGGATATGACACAGATACGCAGTATTTT. Its protein is CASSPEGYDTDTQYF. The V call is TRBV7-9, the J call TRBJ2-3, with D perhaps TRBD2 (6 bases). V was cut by 5 bases and J by 2 bases, with 14 bases left in between. CDR3 length: 15 amino acids. Germline V gene sequence: CDR1 SEHNR, CDR2 FQNEAQ (reference sequence). Full variable domain (outside the CDR3, taken from reference TRBV7-9 and TRBJ2-3): DTGVSQNPRHKITKRGQNVTFRCDPISEHNRLYWYRQTLGQGPEFLTYFQNEAQLEKSRLLSDRFSAERPKGSFSTLEIQRTEQGDSAMYLCASSPEGYDTDTQYFGPGTRLTVL.

The rearrangement uses TRBV28 and TRBJ2-6; D possibly corresponds to TRBD2 (5 bases). Trimming left V 6 bases short and J 0 bases short, with 15 bases between. The length of the CDR3 is 17 residues. Germline V CDR1 and CDR2: MDHEN, SYDVKM. The CDR3 DNA reads TGTGCCAGCAGCCTAATGCGACTACGCTCTGGGGCCAACGTCCTGACTTTC. Translation gives CASSLMRLRSGANVLTF.

This clone was seen once. The chain combines TRBV9 with TRBJ2-1, with 14 nucleotides matching TRBD2. The CDR3 covers 16 residues. Germline loops: CDR1 SGDLS, CDR2 YYNGEE. J gave up 9 bases and V 0 bases, and 5 bases lay outside the gene matches. The CDR3 region has the DNA TGTGCCAGCAGCGTAGCAGGGACTAGCGGGAGAGGTGAGCAGTTCTTC. Amino acid sequence: CASSVAGTSGRGEQFF.

The chain carries TRBV5-4 and TRBJ1-1, with 7 bases fitting TRBD1. The CDR3 spans 13 residues. The germline CDR1 and CDR2 sequences are SGHNT and YYREEE (reference sequence). V lost 4 bases, J lost 4 bases, and 4 bases stayed unmatched. CDR3 sequence: CASSPGQTTEAFF. The CDR3 nucleotides are TGTGCCAGCAGCCCGGGACAGACCACTGAAGCTTTCTTT.

The rearrangement links TRBV20-1 to TRBJ1-1; tentative D call: TRBD1 (6 bases). V was cut by 3 bases and J by 10 bases, with 9 bases left in between. The length of the CDR3 is 10 residues. Germline CDR1 is DFQATT and CDR2 is SNEGSKA (reference sequence). CDR3 DNA: TGCAGTGCTAGCAGGGGCGCAGCTTTCTTT. It translates to CSASRGAAFF.

The CDR3 loop is CASGEVPTGELFF. The CDR3 nucleotides read TGTGCCAGCGGCGAGGTTCCCACCGGGGAGCTGTTTTTT. This chain links TRBV11-2 with TRBJ2-2; no clear D. The germline CDR1 and CDR2 sequences are SGHAT and FQNNGV. V was clipped by 8 bases and J by 4 bases, with 11 bases between them. The CDR3 has 13 amino acids.

The V and J genes are TRBV28 and TRBJ1-3, with a weak D call TRBD1 (5 bases). The CDR3 covers 15 residues. The germline V gene has CDR1 MDHEN and CDR2 SYDVKM. V lost 8 bases and J 4 bases, leaving 18 bases between the germline ends. DNA for the CDR3: TGTGCCAGCCAGTTCAAGGGGTTCTCGGGAAACACCATATATTTT. Protein sequence: CASQFKGFSGNTIYF.

The rearrangement joins TRBV12-3 or TRBV12-4 to TRBJ2-7; D is ambiguous. The CDR3 contains 12 residues. The V end lost 3 bases, the J end lost 3 bases, and 6 bases lay between the germline ends. The CDR3 coding sequence is TGTGCCAGCAGTTTGGGGATCTACGAGCAGTACTTC. The encoded protein is CASSLGIYEQYF.

CDR3: CATSSDRLNEKLFF. For the CDR3, the DNA is TGTGCCACCAGCTCGGACAGGCTTAATGAAAAACTGTTTTTT. This chain connects TRBV15 to TRBJ1-4; the match to TRBD1 covers 7 bases. Unmatched junction bases numbered 4, after V lost 5 bases and J lost 4 bases. This CDR3 has 14 amino acids. Germline CDR1 reads LNHNV; CDR2 reads YYDKDF (reference sequence).

The V and J genes are TRBV27 and TRBJ2-7; 13 nucleotides match TRBD2. This CDR3 has 14 residues. V was pared by 5 bases and J by 9 bases, with 7 bases of the junction left unmatched. CDR1 and CDR2 from the germline V gene are MNHEY and SMNVEV (reference sequence). The CDR3 sequence is CASSPTSGRIRQYF. The CDR3 DNA is TGTGCCAGCAGTCCGACTAGCGGGAGGATCAGGCAGTACTTC.